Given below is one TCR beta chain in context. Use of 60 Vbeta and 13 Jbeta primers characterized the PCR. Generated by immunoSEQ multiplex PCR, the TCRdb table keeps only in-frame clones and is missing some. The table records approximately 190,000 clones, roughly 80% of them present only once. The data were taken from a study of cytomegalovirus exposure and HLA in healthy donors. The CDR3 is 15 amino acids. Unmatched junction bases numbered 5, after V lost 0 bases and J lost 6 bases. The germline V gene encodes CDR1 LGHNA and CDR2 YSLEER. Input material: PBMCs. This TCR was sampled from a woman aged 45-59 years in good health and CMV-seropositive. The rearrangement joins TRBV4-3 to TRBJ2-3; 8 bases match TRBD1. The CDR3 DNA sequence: TGCGCCAGCAGCCAAGATAGGACAGGGATGGATACGCAGTATTTT. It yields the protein CASSQDRTGMDTQYF.